The next 20 T cell receptor beta chains were all read from a single sample in a study of vaccination and CD4 T cells after COVID-19. Their target antigens are unknown. An Oncomine TCR Beta short-read assay was used to sequence the DNA from cultured CD4+ T cells. TCRdb re-analysed the PCR reads in MiXCR, keeping a single row per CDR3 protein. Here the sample spans around 9,800 distinct CDR3 sequences, less than 30% being singletons. Treatment of the sample: approximately nine-day PBMC culture with coronavirus spike peptide pools or control peptides (ViraFEST assay). Sample: CD4+ T cells from blood, cultured in vitro, taken after SARS-CoV-2 vaccination. These receptors came from a human donor who had recovered from COVID-19.

Judged by abundance, this clonotype is medium-sized (0.01 to 0.1%). The gene calls are TRBV10-2 and TRBJ2-7; maybe TRBD2 (6 bases). This CDR3 comprises 14 residues. V gave up 4 bases and J gave up 3 bases, with 13 bases separating them. Germline V gives CDR1 WSHSY, CDR2 SAAADI. The CDR3 nucleotides are TGCGCCAGCAGTGCAAGCGGGTACTACTACGAGCAGTACTTC. This sequence encodes CASSASGYYYEQYF.

This chain links TRBV7-9 with TRBJ2-3; TRBD1 matches at 9 bases. Germline loops: CDR1 SEHNR, CDR2 FQNEAQ (reference sequence). V shed 5 bases and J 0 bases; nucleotides not matched to a gene: 6. This CDR3 has 16 amino acids. The CDR3 is CASSREQGASTDTQYF. CDR3 bases: TGTGCCAGCAGCCGGGAACAGGGGGCAAGCACAGATACGCAGTATTTT.

By sample share, this clonotype is medium-sized. V gene TRBV7-2 combines with J gene TRBJ1-2, with D possibly matching TRBD1 (6 bases). The germline V gene encodes CDR1 SGHTA and CDR2 FQGNSA. V was trimmed by 3 bases and J by 8 bases, leaving 13 bases between them. The length of the CDR3 is 13 residues. In DNA form, the CDR3 reads TGTGCCAGCAGCTTCACAGGGACTCAAGGCTACACCTTC. Translated: CASSFTGTQGYTF.

The rearrangement links TRBV14 to TRBJ1-1; D might be TRBD1 (5 bases). V was cut by 2 bases and J by 3 bases, with 7 bases left in between. The CDR3 spans 13 residues. Per the germline V gene, CDR1 is SGHDN and CDR2 is FVKESK. DNA of the CDR3: TGTGCCAGCAGCCAAAGGGACTACACTGAAGCTTTCTTT. This gives the protein CASSQRDYTEAFF.

By share, this clonotype counts as medium-sized. This chain joins TRBV6-4 and TRBJ2-5, with D uncertain. With 6 bases removed from V and 5 bases from J, the gap between germline ends came to 19 bases. The CDR3 has 15 residues. Germline CDR1 and CDR2: MRHNA and SNTAGT. CDR3 nucleotides: TGTGCCAGCAGCCTGTCAGGCGGTTCCGGGGAGACCCAGTACTTC. Protein product: CASSLSGGSGETQYF.

The chain employs TRBV20-1 and TRBJ2-6; D remains ambiguous. V lost 1 base to trimming and J lost 3 bases, with 13 bases between them. Germline CDR1 is DFQATT and CDR2 is SNEGSKA (reference sequence). The CDR3 loop spans 16 amino acids. DNA of the CDR3: TGCAGTGCTAGAGGCAACCAGGTAGTTGGGGCCAACGTCCTGACTTTC. Protein sequence: CSARGNQVVGANVLTF.

Of note for this clonotype: A single base separates this from a much larger clone, so it may be a read error. The chain employs TRBV6-5 and TRBJ2-5; D possibly corresponds to TRBD1 (5 bases). CDR3 length: 14 residues. Per germline, CDR1 MNHEY and CDR2 SVGAGI. The CDR3 DNA sequence: TGTGCCAGCAGTTCAGACAGTTTCCAAGAGACCCTGTACTTC. Its protein is CASSSDSFQETLYF.

The genes are TRBV20-1 and TRBJ2-1; 10 bases map to TRBD2. V trimming: 2 bases; J trimming: 14 bases; junction bases outside the gene matches: 9. Germline assignment: CDR1 DFQATT and CDR2 SNEGSKA (reference sequence). The CDR3 consists of 13 residues. CDR3: CSARPSGGLSEFF. CDR3 coding DNA: TGCAGTGCTAGACCTAGCGGGGGACTTTCAGAGTTCTTC.

The chain carries TRBV28 and TRBJ2-1; D unclear. The germline CDR1 and CDR2 sequences are MDHEN and SYDVKM. V lost 5 bases and J lost 7, with 9 bases in between. CDR3 length: 12 amino acids. The CDR3 nucleotides are TGTGCCAGCAGTGCATATCCAAATGAGCAGTTCTTC. Protein: CASSAYPNEQFF.

This clonotype was seen only a few times. The chain has TRBV29-1 and TRBJ2-1; D is unresolved. Germline CDR1 SQVTM, CDR2 ANQGSEA. V was pared by 4 bases and J by 14 bases, with 12 bases between. This CDR3 is built from 10 residues. The DNA of the CDR3 is TGCAGCGTTGGGGCTAGGGATAAGTTCTTC. Amino acids: CSVGARDKFF.

This clonotype is medium-sized within its sample. The chain carries TRBV20-1 and TRBJ1-6, with 7 bases fitting TRBD1. The CDR3 consists of 15 residues. The germline V gene has CDR1 DFQATT and CDR2 SNEGSKA (reference sequence). V lost 1 base, J lost 8 bases, and 8 bases stayed unmatched. CDR3 bases: TGCAGTGCTAGAGGAGGGGGACAGTTTGATTCACCCCTCCACTTT. It specifies CSARGGGQFDSPLHF.

The rearrangement joins TRBV27 to TRBJ2-7; the match to TRBD1 covers 9 bases. The CDR3 consists of 14 residues. CDR1 is MNHEY and CDR2 is SMNVEV in the germline V gene (reference sequence). V trimming: 6 bases; J trimming: 2 bases; junction bases outside the gene matches: 5. CDR3 nucleotide sequence: TGTGCCAGCAGAAAACAGGGGGCCCCCTACGAGCAGTACTTC. Amino acids: CASRKQGAPYEQYF.

The V gene is TRBV18, the J gene TRBJ2-7; TRBD2 is a possible D gene (6 bases). Germline CDR1 reads KGHSH; CDR2 reads LQKENI. The CDR3 extends over 15 amino acids. V shed 3 bases and J shed 3 bases, with 15 bases lying between them. The chain's CDR3 is CASSPEGRGSYEQYF. The CDR3 DNA follows: TGTGCCAGCTCACCTGAGGGACGGGGGAGCTACGAGCAGTACTTC.

The sample holds a few counts of this clonotype. The V call is TRBV4-1, the J call TRBJ1-1; D is perhaps TRBD1 (6 bases). Deletions cut 8 bases from V and 1 base from J, with 14 bases between. Per the germline V gene, CDR1 is MGHRA and CDR2 is YSYEKL. The CDR3 totals 14 residues. CDR3 protein: CASRGPLKNTEAFF. CDR3 in DNA: TGCGCCAGCCGGGGGCCACTTAAGAACACTGAAGCTTTCTTT.

This clonotype was counted only a few times. The chain recombines TRBV7-8 with TRBJ1-5; 8 positions match TRBD1. The CDR3 is 16 amino acids. The V and J ends lost 4 bases and 6 bases, in that order; junction bases with no gene match: 11. The germline CDR1 and CDR2 sequences are SGHVS and FQNEAQ. The CDR3 spells CASSSRQDREGQPQHF. In DNA form, the CDR3 reads TGTGCCAGCAGCTCCCGACAGGACAGGGAGGGTCAGCCCCAGCATTTT.

This clonotype was seen only a few times. V and J are TRBV6-1 and TRBJ2-1, with no clear D. CDR3 size: 13 residues. V was cut by 7 bases and J by 7 bases, with 14 bases left in between. Germline lookup yields CDR1 MNHNS and CDR2 SASEGT. CDR3: CASTPGQGNEQFF. For the CDR3, the DNA is TGTGCCAGCACTCCAGGCCAAGGAAATGAGCAGTTCTTC.

This clonotype has only a few counts. The chain recombines TRBV29-1 with TRBJ1-5; D ambiguous. This CDR3 is built from 13 residues. V shed 4 bases and J shed 0 bases, with 7 bases lying between them. Germline CDR1 SQVTM, CDR2 ANQGSEA. DNA of the CDR3: TGCAGCGTTGGGGAGGGTAGCAATCAGCCCCAGCATTTT. It is translated as CSVGEGSNQPQHF.

The chain couples TRBV11-3 to TRBJ2-7; 7 bases align to TRBD1. This CDR3 comprises 15 residues. V lost 5 bases and J lost 3; bases outside the gene matches: 10. Germline loops: CDR1 SGHNT, CDR2 YENEEA. The CDR3 DNA reads TGTGCCAGCAGCCAACACCGGGACAGAATCTACGAGCAGTACTTC. Protein product: CASSQHRDRIYEQYF.

V and J are TRBV28 and TRBJ1-2; D is unresolved. Trimming pared 6 bases from V and 7 bases from J, leaving 15 bases between. This CDR3 contains 13 residues. Germline V lookup: CDR1 MDHEN, CDR2 SYDVKM. Here the CDR3 DNA reads TGTGCCAGCAGCCCGATGTGGGAAGGTGGCTACACCTTC. It translates to CASSPMWEGGYTF.

This clonotype was observed a handful of times. The V call is TRBV27, the J call TRBJ2-7, with D perhaps assigned TRBD1 or TRBD2 (5 bases each). Trimming stripped 8 bases from V and 3 bases from J, with 11 bases between. Germline CDR1 MNHEY, CDR2 SMNVEV (reference sequence). The CDR3 sequence is 12 residues long. Here the CDR3 DNA reads TGTGCCAGCGGGACGGACTTCTACGAGCAGTACTTC. Translated: CASGTDFYEQYF.